The source of this T cell receptor beta chain is a study of T cells after yellow fever vaccination (dated by TCRdb to between 2017 and 2020). Regarding the study in general: Libraries from fractions with low cell numbers were prepared with the SMART-Seq v4 Ultra Low Input RNA kit. Two healthy male donors made up the cohort, one aged 18 to 30 years and the other aged 30 to 40 years. To follow T-cell clones before and after both primary and booster YFV17D yellow fever vaccination, bulk TCR alpha and beta repertoires underwent longitudinal sequencing. Bulk PBMC replicates and cell subsets were isolated from blood drawn at multiple timepoints before and after both primary and secondary immunization.

CDR1 and CDR2 are drawn from the germline V gene: SNHLY, FYNNEI. A distance of 10 bases separates the germline ends of V and J, which lose 2 bases and 2 bases respectively. Including cysteine and phenylalanine, the CDR3 has 14 amino acids. Only the CDR3 portion is preserved as DNA: 42 bases, with reading frame beginning at the first base. This sample's treatment or condition label indicates: live attenuated yellow fever vaccine strain. At each blood-draw timepoint, two biological replicates of bulk PBMCs were collected. PBMCs were isolated from peripheral blood using a standard Ficoll-Paque protocol. TriZol was used to extract RNA from bulk PBMCs, CD4 and CD8 fractions, and dextramer-positive and dextramer-negative fractions. On the study overall, not on this receptor specifically: Only two donors were included in the study, so the extent to which the findings can be generalized is limited. After the booster, most of the clones that had expanded following primary vaccination were detected again (roughly 97% of CD4 and around 87% of CD8), which suggests that memory was broadly maintained. FACS-sorted repertoires could contain abundant contaminating clonotypes from the bulk population, so computational filtering was required. A small share of clonotypes occurred in both CD4 and CD8 compartments, likely arising from convergent recombination. The secondary T-cell response was weaker than the primary response but faster, peaking on day 5 instead of day 15.

On this clonotype: Its cognate antigen has yet to be identified. No base qualities exist here, and no much larger clone lies one base off it.

TCR cDNA was synthesized by 5'RACE template switching, through which a universal primer site and unique molecular identifiers were introduced. cDNA synthesis was primed from both the TCR alpha and TCR beta constant segments. Two PCR steps were used to amplify libraries, with sample barcodes and sequencing adapters being added in the second step. Sequencing of libraries was performed on Illumina HiSeq 2500 (2x100 bp) or NovaSeq (2x150 bp). The original pipeline was this. Reads were demultiplexed and collapsed into UMI consensus sequences with MIGEC, and V(D)J alignment was performed with MiXCR. Vaccine-responding clonotypes were identified with edgeR using replicate PBMC samples, with FDR below 0.01 and a log2 fold change above 5 up to day 15 being required. CD4 or CD8 identity was assigned to each bulk clonotype according to whether the clonotype was present at higher abundance in the sequenced CD4 repertoire or the sequenced CD8 repertoire. Using fastp at Q25 and MiXCR, TCRdb reprocessed the public reads and kept productive beta chains. For every CDR3 protein sequence, its rows merge into one entry that carries the most common genes and DNA. The V and J calls shown here were made by TCRdb, not taken from the authors' results. The sample table shows roughly 520,000 distinct CDR3 sequences, and 20% to 25% are seen once. Together, the top ten hold about 16% of the sample.

This chain joins TRBV2 to TRBJ2-7, with no confident D gene call. This material consisted of PBMCs, taken approximately 22 days after the first yellow fever vaccination. The origin of this receptor is a man aged 18 to 29 who received the YFV17D yellow fever vaccine. The CDR3 reads CASSEQSRAYEQYF. The DNA is as follows: TGTGCCAGCAGTGAACAATCTCGCGCCTACGAGCAGTACTTC.